Shown below are 20 T cell receptor beta chains from a single sample sequenced in a study of blood T cell repertoires in COVID-19. Assay: immunoSEQ multiplex PCR; the TCRdb copy retains only in-frame clones and omits some. Altogether roughly 72,000 clones are present, 79% being singletons, with the ten largest covering 5% to 5.5%. The sequencing input was peripheral blood. All receptors come from a woman older than 75 with active or convalescent COVID-19.

J is TRBJ2-3 and V is TRBV4-1, with 9 bases identical to TRBD2. Germline V lookup: CDR1 MGHRA, CDR2 YSYEKL. The CDR3 runs to 17 residues. Trimming cost V 0 bases and J 4 bases; bases outside gene matches: 8. CDR3 residues: CASSQDLGAGGADTQYF. The DNA for the CDR3 is TGCGCCAGCAGCCAAGATTTGGGGGCGGGGGGGGCAGATACGCAGTATTTT.

The V gene is TRBV9, the J gene TRBJ2-3; 8 bases fit TRBD1. J was trimmed by 3 bases and V by 3 bases; bases with no gene match: 6. The germline V gene has CDR1 SGDLS and CDR2 YYNGEE. This CDR3 region has 15 residues. Written as DNA, the CDR3 is TGTGCCAGCAGCGGGGGGACAGGCGCAACAGATACGCAGTATTTT. Its translation: CASSGGTGATDTQYF.

The chain carries TRBV29-1 and TRBJ1-1, with unresolved D. Germline values: CDR1 SQVTM, CDR2 ANQGSEA. Trimming took 4 bases from V and 4 from J, leaving 19 bases between them. This CDR3 has 15 residues. CDR3 loop: CSVVLRVLLGTEAFF. DNA of the CDR3: TGCAGCGTTGTTTTAAGGGTTCTACTAGGCACTGAAGCTTTCTTT.

The J gene is TRBJ1-1, the V gene TRBV10-1; D remains ambiguous. CDR3 size: 14 residues. Trimming shortened V by 0 bases and J by 6 bases, and 11 bases separated the two germline ends. The germline V gene encodes CDR1 WNHNN and CDR2 SYGVQD (reference sequence). The CDR3 DNA follows: TGCGCCAGCAGTGAGTCGGGCAGGAAGGCTGAAGCTTTCTTT. Translation: CASSESGRKAEAFF.

CDR3 DNA sequence: TGTGCCAGTAGTATAGGAAGAGTCGGTTCTGGCTACACCTTC. It translates to CASSIGRVGSGYTF. This chain joins TRBV19 and TRBJ1-2; D unresolved. The CDR3 is made up of 14 amino acids. The V end was cut by 1 base, the J end by 7 bases, with 13 bases between. The germline gives CDR1 LNHDA, CDR2 SQIVND (reference sequence).

The chain links TRBV6-6 to TRBJ2-1, with D perhaps matching TRBD2 (6 bases). The germline V gene has CDR1 MNHNY and CDR2 SVGAGI (reference sequence). The V gene lost 3 bases and the J gene lost 8 bases, with 14 bases spanning the gap. The CDR3 length is 14 residues. The CDR3 here is CASSYGGPVDEQFF. CDR3 nucleotide sequence: TGTGCCAGCAGTTATGGAGGGCCGGTGGATGAGCAGTTCTTC.

This clone occurred once. The chain links TRBV28 to TRBJ1-6, with 7 positions matching TRBD1. CDR3 size: 16 residues. Trimming took 3 bases from V and 8 from J; bases not matched to a gene: 10. CDR1 MDHEN and CDR2 SYDVKM come from the germline V gene. CDR3 residues: CASSFAQGGTHSPLHF. DNA of the CDR3: TGTGCCAGCAGTTTCGCTCAGGGGGGAACTCATTCACCCCTCCACTTT. Together with reference TRBV28 and TRBJ1-6, the CDR3 gives the full variable domain: DVKVTQSSRYLVKRTGEKVFLECVQDMDHENMFWYRQDPGLGLRLIYFSYDVKMKEKGDIPEGYSVSREKKERFSLILESASTNQTSMYLCASSFAQGGTHSPLHFGNGTRLTVT.

In this sample, this clone turned up a few times. The genes are TRBV5-4 and TRBJ1-1, with D unclear. The germline CDR1 and CDR2 sequences are SGHNT and YYREEE (reference sequence). The CDR3 is 13 amino acids. The germline V and J ends were trimmed by 3 bases and 1 base, with 7 bases remaining between them. DNA for the CDR3: TGTGCCAGCAGCTCTCCAGGGAACACTGAAGCTTTCTTT. Translated, it gives CASSSPGNTEAFF.

The V call is TRBV19, the J call TRBJ1-5, with D possibly being TRBD1 (6 bases). The length of the CDR3 is 15 residues. CDR1 and CDR2 (germline): LNHDA, SQIVND (reference sequence). V lost 5 bases and J 4 bases, leaving 15 bases between the germline ends. The CDR3: CASSPRTEKNQPQHF. Written as DNA, the CDR3 is TGTGCCAGTAGTCCTCGGACAGAAAAGAATCAGCCCCAGCATTTT.

V gene TRBV5-1 combines with J gene TRBJ2-7, with D possibly being TRBD1 (5 bases). In germline, CDR1 is SGHRS, CDR2 YFSETQ. Trimming pared 6 bases from V and 1 base from J, leaving 17 bases between. CDR3 size: 15 residues. The CDR3 protein is CASMVGHPISYEQYF. CDR3 in DNA: TGCGCCAGCATGGTAGGACACCCGATTTCCTACGAGCAGTACTTC. Full variable domain (rest looked up from reference TRBV5-1 and TRBJ2-7): KAGVTQTPRYLIKTRGQQVTLSCSPISGHRSVSWYQQTPGQGLQFLFEYFSETQRNKGNFPGRFSGRQFSNSRSEMNVSTLELGDSALYLCASMVGHPISYEQYFGPGTRLTVT.

The chain joins TRBV6-2 or TRBV6-3 to TRBJ2-6, with a tentative D call TRBD1 (5 bases). The V end lost 2 bases, the J end lost 0 bases, and 5 bases lay between the germline ends. Germline assignment: CDR1 MNHEY and CDR2 SVGEGT. The CDR3 consists of 15 residues. The DNA of the CDR3 is TGTGCCAGCAGTTACGACAGCTCTGGGGCCAACGTCCTGACTTTC. Its translation is CASSYDSSGANVLTF.

The chain links TRBV11-2 to TRBJ2-1; 9 bases align to TRBD2. Germline values: CDR1 SGHAT, CDR2 FQNNGV. J was trimmed by 3 bases and V by 1 base; bases with no gene match: 7. The CDR3 covers 17 residues. The CDR3 DNA follows: TGTGCCAGCAGCTTAGGATTAGCGGGGGTGATCTACAATGAGCAGTTCTTC. This gives the protein CASSLGLAGVIYNEQFF.

With respect to this clone: Its ends do not fully match the called genes, so a read error is possible. V and J are TRBV6-5 and TRBJ2-7; a weak D match, TRBD2 (7 bases). In germline, CDR1 is MNHEY, CDR2 SVGAGI. This CDR3 spans 13 amino acids. Written as DNA, the CDR3 is TGTGCCAGCAATTGGGGGGGACAAGGCCAGTTGGACTTC. Its protein is CASNWGGQGQLDF.

The chain uses TRBV28 and TRBJ1-6, with 11 bases identical to TRBD1. CDR1 MDHEN and CDR2 SYDVKM come from the germline V gene. J was trimmed by 14 bases and V by 3 bases; bases with no gene match: 0. The length of the CDR3 is 12 residues. The DNA for the CDR3 is TGTGCCAGCAGTTTGGGACAGGGGGCCCTCCACTTT. This codes for CASSLGQGALHF.

The chain links TRBV5-6 to TRBJ2-7, with 9 bases identical to TRBD2. CDR3 length: 15 residues. Germline-derived CDR1 and CDR2 are SGHDT and YYEEEE. Trimming cost V 0 bases and J 3 bases; bases outside gene matches: 4. CDR3 residues: CASSLEGLAYYEQYF. As DNA, the CDR3 is TGTGCCAGCAGCTTGGAAGGACTAGCGTACTACGAGCAGTACTTC.

This clone has a single count. The CDR3 spells CASSPLLRGNNEQFF. CDR3 bases: TGTGCCAGCAGCCCCCTCCTACGGGGGAACAATGAGCAGTTCTTC. J is TRBJ2-1 and V is TRBV5-6, with D maybe TRBD2 (6 bases). This CDR3 contains 15 residues. Germline lookup yields CDR1 SGHDT and CDR2 YYEEEE. The V end lost 4 bases, the J end lost 5 bases, and 16 bases lay between the germline ends. Complete variable domain (other parts from reference TRBV5-6 and TRBJ2-1): DAGVTQSPTHLIKTRGQQVTLRCSPKSGHDTVSWYQQALGQGPQFIFQYYEEEERQRGNFPDRFSGHQFPNYSSELNVNALLLGDSALYLCASSPLLRGNNEQFFGPGTRLTVL.

This clone was counted between two and nine times. The chain uses TRBV14 and TRBJ2-5, with D perhaps TRBD2 (5 bases). Trimming shortened V by 0 bases and J by 2 bases, and 13 bases separated the two germline ends. CDR1 is SGHDN and CDR2 is FVKESK in the germline V gene. The CDR3 spans 16 residues. CDR3 sequence: CASSQDWRSRQETQYF. The CDR3, as DNA: TGTGCCAGCAGCCAAGATTGGAGGAGCCGACAAGAGACCCAGTACTTC.

This chain uses TRBV9 with TRBJ1-2; D gene uncertain. The length of the CDR3 is 15 residues. Germline values: CDR1 SGDLS, CDR2 YYNGEE. Deletions cut 0 bases from V and 1 base from J, with 10 bases between. CDR3 sequence: CASSVGGSVNYGYTF. The CDR3 nucleotides read TGTGCCAGCAGCGTAGGAGGGTCGGTTAACTATGGCTACACCTTC.

This clone was observed once. The chain couples TRBV19 to TRBJ2-6; 9 bases line up with TRBD1. V trimming: 4 bases; J trimming: 2 bases; junction bases outside the gene matches: 6. Germline CDR1 LNHDA, CDR2 SQIVND (reference sequence). The CDR3 loop spans 17 amino acids. This CDR3 is CASSTTGGNAGANVLTF. The CDR3 DNA reads as TGTGCCAGTAGTACCACAGGGGGCAACGCTGGGGCCAACGTCCTGACTTTC.

The gene calls are TRBV5-8 and TRBJ2-1, with D possibly TRBD2 on 6 matching bases. Germline assignment: CDR1 SGHTS and CDR2 YDEGEE. CDR3 length: 17 amino acids. V was trimmed by 4 bases and J by 3 bases, leaving 20 bases between them. This CDR3 reads CASSSTGLALYYNEQFF. The DNA of the CDR3 is TGTGCCAGCAGCAGTACGGGCCTAGCGTTGTACTACAATGAGCAGTTCTTC.